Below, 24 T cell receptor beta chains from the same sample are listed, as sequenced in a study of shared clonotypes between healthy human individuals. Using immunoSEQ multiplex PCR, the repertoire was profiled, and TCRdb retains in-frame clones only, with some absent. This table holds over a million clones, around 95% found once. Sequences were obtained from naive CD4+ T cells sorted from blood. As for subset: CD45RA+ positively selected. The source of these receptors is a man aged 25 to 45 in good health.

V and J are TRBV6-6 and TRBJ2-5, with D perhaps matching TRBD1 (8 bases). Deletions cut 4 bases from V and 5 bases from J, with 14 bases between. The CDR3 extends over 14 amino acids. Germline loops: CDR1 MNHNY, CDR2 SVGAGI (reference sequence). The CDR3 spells CASSSGQGGETQYF. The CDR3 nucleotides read TGTGCCAGCAGTTCCGGACAGGGAGGGGAGACCCAGTACTTC.

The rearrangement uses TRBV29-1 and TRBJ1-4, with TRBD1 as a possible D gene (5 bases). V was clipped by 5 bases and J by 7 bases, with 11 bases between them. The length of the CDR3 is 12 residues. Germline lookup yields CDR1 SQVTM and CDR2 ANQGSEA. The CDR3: CSVRGASEKLFF. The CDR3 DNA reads TGCAGCGTTAGAGGGGCGAGTGAAAAACTGTTTTTT.

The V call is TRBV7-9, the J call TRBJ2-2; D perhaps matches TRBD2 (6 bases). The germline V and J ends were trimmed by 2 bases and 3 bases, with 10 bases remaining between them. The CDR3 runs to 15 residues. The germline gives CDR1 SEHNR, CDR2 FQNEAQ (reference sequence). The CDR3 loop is CASSLIASDTGELFF. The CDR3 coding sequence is TGTGCCAGCAGCTTAATCGCTAGCGACACCGGGGAGCTGTTTTTT.

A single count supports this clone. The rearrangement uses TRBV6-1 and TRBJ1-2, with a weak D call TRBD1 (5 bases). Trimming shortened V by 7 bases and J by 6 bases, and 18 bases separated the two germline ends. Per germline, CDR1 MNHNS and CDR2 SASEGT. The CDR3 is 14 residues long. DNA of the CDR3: TGTGCCAGCAACCGATCCGGGACGAAGGATGGCTACACCTTC. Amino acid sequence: CASNRSGTKDGYTF.

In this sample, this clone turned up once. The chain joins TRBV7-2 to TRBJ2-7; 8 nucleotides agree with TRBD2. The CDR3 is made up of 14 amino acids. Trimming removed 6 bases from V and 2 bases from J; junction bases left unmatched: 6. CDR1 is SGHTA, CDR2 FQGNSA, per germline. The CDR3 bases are TGTGCCAGCAGAATCCCGGGGGGGACCTACGAGCAGTACTTC. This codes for CASRIPGGTYEQYF.

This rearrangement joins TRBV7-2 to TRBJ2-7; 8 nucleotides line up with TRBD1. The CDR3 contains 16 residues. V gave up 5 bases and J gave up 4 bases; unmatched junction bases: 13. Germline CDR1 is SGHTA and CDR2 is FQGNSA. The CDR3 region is CASSRSGTGALYEQYF. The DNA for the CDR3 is TGTGCCAGCAGCCGATCTGGGACAGGTGCTCTGTACGAGCAGTACTTC.

CDR3 region: CASSDSDRGLLNEQFF. The CDR3, as DNA: TGTGCCAGCAGTGATTCTGACAGGGGGCTCTTGAATGAGCAGTTCTTC. The J gene is TRBJ2-1, the V gene TRBV6-4, with 10 bases lining up with TRBD1. There are 16 residues in the CDR3. Germline assignment: CDR1 MRHNA and CDR2 SNTAGT. V shed 3 bases, J shed 7 bases, and the junction held 9 bases outside the gene matches.

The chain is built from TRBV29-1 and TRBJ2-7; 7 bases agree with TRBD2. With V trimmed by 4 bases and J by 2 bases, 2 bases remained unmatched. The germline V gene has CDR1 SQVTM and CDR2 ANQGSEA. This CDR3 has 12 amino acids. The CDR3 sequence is CSVVGLAYEQYF. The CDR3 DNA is TGCAGCGTTGTCGGACTAGCCTACGAGCAGTACTTC.

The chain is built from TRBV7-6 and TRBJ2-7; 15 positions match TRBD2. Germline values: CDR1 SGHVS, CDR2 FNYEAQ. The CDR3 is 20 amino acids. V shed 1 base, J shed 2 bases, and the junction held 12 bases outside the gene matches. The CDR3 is CASSLVLGLAGGLGTYEQYF. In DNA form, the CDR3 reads TGTGCCAGCAGCTTAGTCCTAGGACTAGCGGGAGGGCTCGGCACCTACGAGCAGTACTTC.

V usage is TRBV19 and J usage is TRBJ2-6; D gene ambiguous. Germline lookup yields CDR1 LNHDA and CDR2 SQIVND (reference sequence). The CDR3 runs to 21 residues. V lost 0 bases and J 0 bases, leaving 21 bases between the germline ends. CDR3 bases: TGTGCCAGTAGTATAGATCCTTTCCCCTTTAGGCCTGACTCTGGGGCCAACGTCCTGACTTTC. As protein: CASSIDPFPFRPDSGANVLTF.

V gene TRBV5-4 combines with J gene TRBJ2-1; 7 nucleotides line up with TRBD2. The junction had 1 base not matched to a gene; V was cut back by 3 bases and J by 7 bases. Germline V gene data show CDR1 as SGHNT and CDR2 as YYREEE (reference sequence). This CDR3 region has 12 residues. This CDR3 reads CASSWTRNEQFF. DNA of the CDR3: TGTGCCAGCAGCTGGACTAGGAATGAGCAGTTCTTC.

The CDR3 loop reads CASSRDSGNTIYF. The CDR3 DNA is TGCGCCAGCAGCCGGGACTCTGGAAACACCATATATTTT. The chain recombines TRBV4-1 with TRBJ1-3, with no clear D. The germline V and J ends were trimmed by 4 bases and 0 bases, with 4 bases remaining between them. Germline CDR1 and CDR2: MGHRA and YSYEKL. This CDR3 contains 13 residues.

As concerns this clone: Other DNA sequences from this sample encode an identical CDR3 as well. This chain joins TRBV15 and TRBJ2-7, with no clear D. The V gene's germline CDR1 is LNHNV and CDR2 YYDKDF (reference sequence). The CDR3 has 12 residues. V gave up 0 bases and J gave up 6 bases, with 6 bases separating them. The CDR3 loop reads CATSRDLGEQYF. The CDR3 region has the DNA TGTGCCACCAGCAGAGATCTGGGCGAGCAGTACTTC.

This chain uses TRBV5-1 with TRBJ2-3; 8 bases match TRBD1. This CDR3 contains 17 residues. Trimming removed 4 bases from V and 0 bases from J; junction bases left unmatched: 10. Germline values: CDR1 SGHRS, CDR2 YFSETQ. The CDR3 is CASSKGQAGASTDTQYF. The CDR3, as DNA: TGCGCCAGCAGCAAGGGACAGGCCGGAGCTAGCACAGATACGCAGTATTTT.

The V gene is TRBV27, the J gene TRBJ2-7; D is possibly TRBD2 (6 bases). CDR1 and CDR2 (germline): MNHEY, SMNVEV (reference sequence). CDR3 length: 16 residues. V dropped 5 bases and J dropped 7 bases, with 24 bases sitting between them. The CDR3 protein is CASSRAVAGGTWEQYF. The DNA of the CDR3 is TGTGCCAGCAGTAGGGCGGTGGCAGGCGGGACTTGGGAGCAGTACTTC.

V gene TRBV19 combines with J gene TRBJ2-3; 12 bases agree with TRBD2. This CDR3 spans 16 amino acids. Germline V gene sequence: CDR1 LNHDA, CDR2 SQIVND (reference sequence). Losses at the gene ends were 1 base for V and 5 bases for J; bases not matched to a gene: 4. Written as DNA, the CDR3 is TGTGCCAGTAGTATAGGTAGGACTAGCGGGAAAGATACGCAGTATTTT. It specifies CASSIGRTSGKDTQYF.

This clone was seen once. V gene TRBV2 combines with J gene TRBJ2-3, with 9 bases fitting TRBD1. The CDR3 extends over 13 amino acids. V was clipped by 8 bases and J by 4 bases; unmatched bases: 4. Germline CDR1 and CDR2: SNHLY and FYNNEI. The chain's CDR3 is CASRDRVADTQYF. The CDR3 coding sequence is TGTGCCAGCCGGGACAGGGTTGCAGATACGCAGTATTTT.

The CDR3 bases are TGCAGCGCATTAGGCGAGAGGAAATACAATGAGCAGTTCTTC. Protein product: CSALGERKYNEQFF. V gene TRBV29-1 combines with J gene TRBJ2-1, with no clear D. CDR3 length: 14 residues. In germline, CDR1 is SQVTM, CDR2 ANQGSEA. V lost 7 bases, J lost 4 bases, and 17 bases lay in between.

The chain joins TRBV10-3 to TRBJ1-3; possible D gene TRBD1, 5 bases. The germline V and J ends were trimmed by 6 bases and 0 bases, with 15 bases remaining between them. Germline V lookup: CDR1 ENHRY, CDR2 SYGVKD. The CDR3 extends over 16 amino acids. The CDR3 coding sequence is TGTGCCATCAGAGCCGGACACGACAGCTCTGGAAACACCATATATTTT. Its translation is CAIRAGHDSSGNTIYF.

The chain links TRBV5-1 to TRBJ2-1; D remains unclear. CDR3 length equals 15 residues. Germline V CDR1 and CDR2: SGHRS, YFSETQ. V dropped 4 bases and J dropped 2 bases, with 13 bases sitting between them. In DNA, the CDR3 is TGCGCCAGCAGCGTGCAGGAACCCCCCTACAATGAGCAGTTCTTC. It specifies CASSVQEPPYNEQFF.

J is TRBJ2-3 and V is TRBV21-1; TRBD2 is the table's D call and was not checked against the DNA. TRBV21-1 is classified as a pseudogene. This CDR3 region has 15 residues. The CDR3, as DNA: TGTGCCAGCAGCAAACCGCGGGACTACACAGATACGCAGTATTTT. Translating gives CASSKPRDYTDTQYF.

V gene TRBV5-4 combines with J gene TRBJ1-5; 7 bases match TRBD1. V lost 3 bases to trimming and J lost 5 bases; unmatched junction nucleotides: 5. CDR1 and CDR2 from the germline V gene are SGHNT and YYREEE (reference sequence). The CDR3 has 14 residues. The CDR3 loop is CASSSTGPDQPQHF. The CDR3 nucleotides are TGTGCCAGCAGCTCGACAGGGCCCGATCAGCCCCAGCATTTT.

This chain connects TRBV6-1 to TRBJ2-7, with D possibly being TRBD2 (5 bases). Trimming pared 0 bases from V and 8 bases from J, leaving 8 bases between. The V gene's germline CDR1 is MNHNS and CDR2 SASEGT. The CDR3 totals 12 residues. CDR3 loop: CASSEAGEKQYF. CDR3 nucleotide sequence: TGTGCCAGCAGTGAAGCGGGAGAGAAGCAGTACTTC.

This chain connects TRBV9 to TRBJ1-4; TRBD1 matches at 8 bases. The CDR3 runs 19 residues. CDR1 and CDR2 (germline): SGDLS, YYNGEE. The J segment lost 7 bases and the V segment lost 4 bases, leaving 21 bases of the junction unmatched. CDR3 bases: TGTGCCAGCAGCACCCATCTCCTGCCTCCGGGACAGGCTAGTGAAAAACTGTTTTTT. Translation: CASSTHLLPPGQASEKLFF.